This TCR beta chain appears in the sequencing data of a study of T cells in Graves' hyperthyroidism and ophthalmopathy. Amplified regions were TCR beta CDR3 sequences from RNA transcripts. Primed by the HTBI set, a first-round RT-PCR was run on the TCR CDR3. Each CDR3 protein is one row after TCRdb ran MiXCR on the multiplex PCR reads. The sample consists of approximately 740,000 distinct CDR3 sequences, 12% to 15% of them appearing once. Concerning this clonotype itself: Its antigen is not identified.

These patients, aged 18 to 65, had recently diagnosed hyperthyroidism lasting under 2 months. Whole-study results and caveats: Most thyroid clonotypes that were expanded above 0.001 also turned up in blood.

Germline assignment: CDR1 SGHTA and CDR2 FQGTGA. CDR3 size: 18 residues. The V and J ends lost 1 base and 5 bases, in that order; junction bases with no gene match: 8. The V call is TRBV7-3, the J call TRBJ2-7, with 16 bases that match TRBD2. The sequenced sample consisted of blood. The sequence derives from a woman under 30 with Graves' hyperthyroidism. The CDR3 coding sequence is TGTGCCAGCAGCTTAAGGCAGGGGACTAGCGGGAGGGGCGACGAGCAGTACTTC. Its protein product is CASSLRQGTSGRGDEQYF.